The present T cell receptor (beta chain) was sequenced within a study of OX40 agonist ivuxolimab in advanced cancers. Study at large: Three patients got partial responses; one had hepatocellular carcinoma and two had cutaneous melanoma.

The data were produced by immunoSEQ multiplex PCR, yet TCRdb's version contains in-frame clones alone and is incomplete. The sample yields roughly 64,000 clones, 80% to 85% seen once. Study-level results: On average, CD8+ T cells showed a greater number of expanded clones than CD4+.

Looked up from germline, CDR1 is SGHTA and CDR2 is FQGTGA. CDR3 length: 13 amino acids. V gave up 6 bases and J gave up 0 bases, with 8 bases separating them. A remark on this clone: Its specificity is unknown.

This TCR derives from an adult with an advanced solid tumor such as melanoma, head and neck, liver or kidney cancer. The specimen was CD4+ or CD8+ T cells sorted from blood, collected in a trial of the OX40 agonist ivuxolimab. This rearrangement joins TRBV7-3 to TRBJ1-1; D remains unclear. CDR3 sequence reads: CASRREMNTEAFF. CDR3 coding DNA: TGTGCCAGCAGGAGGGAGATGAACACTGAAGCTTTCTTT.